What follows is one T cell receptor (beta chain) and its context. Cells were sorted from thawed PBMC rested overnight and stained with GMM-loaded CD1B tetramer, viability dye and anti-CD3. C32 glucose monomycolate from Rhodococcus equi was loaded onto the CD1B tetramers. Before cryopreservation, the sorted PBMC lost their CD14-expressing monocytes. Approximately 100,000 tetramer-negative cells were sorted from each donor. The germline CDR1 and CDR2 sequences are SEHNR and FQNEAQ (reference sequence). The CDR3 consists of 13 residues. The germline V and J ends were trimmed by 1 base and 6 bases, with 9 bases remaining between them. Sequencing was performed with immunoSEQ multiplex PCR; in TCRdb, only in-frame clones are kept and a portion is missing. The data contain tens of thousands of clones, approximately 91% of them singletons. The data are from a study of T cells in tuberculosis. Overall study: Sequenced TCRs come from CD1B-GMM tetramer-binding T cells. Study-level findings and limits: Low-affinity CD1B-GMM tetramer-binding T cells may have been missed.

Material: CD1b-GMM tetramer-negative cells sorted from PBMCs. This clonotype originated in an adult woman with latent tuberculosis. V and J are TRBV7-9 and TRBJ1-1; a possible D gene is TRBD1 (5 bases). CDR3 region: CASSLEGKAEAFF. In DNA form, the CDR3 reads TGTGCCAGCAGCTTAGAGGGGAAGGCTGAAGCTTTCTTT.